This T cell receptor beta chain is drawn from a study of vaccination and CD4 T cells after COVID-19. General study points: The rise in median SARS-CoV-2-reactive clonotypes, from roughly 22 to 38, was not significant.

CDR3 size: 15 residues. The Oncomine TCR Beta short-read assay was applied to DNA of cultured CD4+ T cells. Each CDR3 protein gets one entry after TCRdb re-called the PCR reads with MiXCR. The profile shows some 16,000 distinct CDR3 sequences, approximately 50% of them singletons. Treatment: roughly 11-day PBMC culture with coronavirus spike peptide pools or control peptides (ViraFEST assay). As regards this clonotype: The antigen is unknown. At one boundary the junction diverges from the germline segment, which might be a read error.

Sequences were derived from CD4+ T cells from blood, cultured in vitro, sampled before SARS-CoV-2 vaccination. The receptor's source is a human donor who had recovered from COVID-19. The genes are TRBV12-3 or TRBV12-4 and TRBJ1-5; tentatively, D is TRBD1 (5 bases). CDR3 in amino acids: CASSLALGDGQPRHF. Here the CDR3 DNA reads TGTGCCAGCAGTTTAGCGTTGGGGGATGGTCAGCCCCGGCATTTT.